These T cell receptor beta chains were read from a single sample in a study of blood T cell repertoires in COVID-19. Using immunoSEQ multiplex PCR, the repertoire was profiled, and TCRdb retains in-frame clones only, with some absent. The sample records around 150,000 clones, 84% being singletons. The sequenced sample consisted of peripheral blood. Receptors originate from a man aged 25 to 40 with COVID-19, enrolled during active disease. Each CDR3 is given with its conserved first and last residue. The D gene is left open where the match is weak. Clone size is shown for a subset of rows, as once, few, many or a class of expanded clone.

TGTGCCAGCAGTCTTTCGTTTGGGCAGGGAAAAGGTGAGCAGTTCTTC	CASSLSFGQGKGEQFF	TRBV3-1/TRBV3-2	TRBJ2-1	16	NA	NA
TGCAGTGCTAGTGGTCAGTCCGCGGCGGGAGGGATAGGTTACGAGCAGTACTTC	CSASGQSAAGGIGYEQYF	TRBV20-1	TRBJ2-7	18	NA	TRBD2
TGTGCCAGCAGCTCTGGGGCGGGGCACTCCTACGAGCAGTACTTC	CASSSGAGHSYEQYF	TRBV7-2	TRBJ2-7	15	NA	NA
TGTGCCAGCAGCCCCGGTTACACTGAAGCTTTCTTT	CASSPGYTEAFF	TRBV5-4	TRBJ1-1	12	NA	NA
TGTGCCAGCAGCGTGGGACAGGGAATCAATCAGCCCCAGCATTTT	CASSVGQGINQPQHF	TRBV9	TRBJ1-5	15	NA	TRBD1
TGTGCCACCAAGACCGACAGACTGAACACTGAAGCTTTCTTT	CATKTDRLNTEAFF	TRBV15	TRBJ1-1	14	NA	NA
TGCGCCAGCAGCCAAGATAGTACCGCCGGGACAGAAGCTTTCTTT	CASSQDSTAGTEAFF	TRBV4-3	TRBJ1-1	15	NA	NA
TGTGCCAGCAGTTTGGGGACTAGCGGGAACAATGAGCAGTTCTTC	CASSLGTSGNNEQFF	TRBV6-5	TRBJ2-1	15	NA	TRBD2
TGTGCCAGCAGTTTCATAGGGGGCGCCTATGAGCAGTTCTTC	CASSFIGGAYEQFF	TRBV28	TRBJ2-1	14	NA	TRBD1
TGTGCCAGCAGCTTAGCCGGGGGGATATATGGCTACACCTTC	CASSLAGGIYGYTF	TRBV11-2	TRBJ1-2	14	few	NA
TGTGCCACCTACTCGGGACAGGGGTTGGGTGAGCAGTTCTTC	CATYSGQGLGEQFF	TRBV6-5	TRBJ2-1	14	NA	TRBD1
TGTGCCAGCAGTGCGGGGGCGGGAGGGAACACCGGGGAGCTGTTTTTT	CASSAGAGGNTGELFF	TRBV2	TRBJ2-2	16	NA	TRBD2
TGTGCCAGCAGCCAATCAGGGCACGAGGAAAAACTGTTTTTT	CASSQSGHEEKLFF	TRBV4-2	TRBJ1-4	14	NA	NA
TGTGCCAGCAGCCAAGAGGCTAGCGTCAGCACAGATACGCAGTATTTT	CASSQEASVSTDTQYF	TRBV3-1/TRBV3-2	TRBJ2-3	16	once	NA
TGTGCCAGCAGGAAACAGTGGTCCCAGCAGTTCTTC	CASRKQWSQQFF	TRBV7-9	TRBJ2-1	12	NA	NA
TGTGCCAGCAGCCGGATAGGGGGAAGAGACCCCGTCTACGAGCAGTACTTC	CASSRIGGRDPVYEQYF	TRBV7-9	TRBJ2-7	17	NA	NA
TGTGCCAGCAGTACCGTAGCGAACACCGGGGAGCTGTTTTTT	CASSTVANTGELFF	TRBV28	TRBJ2-2	14	NA	NA
TGTGCCAGCAGGGAACACTCACGAGGTCGAAACACCATATATTTT	CASREHSRGRNTIYF	TRBV28	TRBJ1-3	15	NA	NA
TGTGCCAGCTCATCGGGACAGGGACGCACTGAAGCTTTCTTT	CASSSGQGRTEAFF	TRBV18	TRBJ1-1	14	NA	TRBD1
TGTGCCAGCAGCGGCACAAGGGGGTCCTACGAGCAGTACTTC	CASSGTRGSYEQYF	TRBV5-5	TRBJ2-7	14	NA	NA
TGTGCCAGCAGCCAGTCTTTCCCGGGGGATACGCAGTATTTT	CASSQSFPGDTQYF	TRBV3-1/TRBV3-2	TRBJ2-3	14	NA	NA
TGTGCCACCAGCAGAGATATCTGGGAGGTCGGGGGATTTAGCAATCAGCCCCAGCATTTT	CATSRDIWEVGGFSNQPQHF	TRBV15	TRBJ1-5	20	NA	NA
TGTGCCAGCAGGGTACTAGCGGGACCAGATACGCAGTATTTT	CASRVLAGPDTQYF	TRBV6-5	TRBJ2-3	14	NA	TRBD2
TGTGCCAGTAGTATAGCGGGAGAACTCTCCTACGAGCAGTACTTC	CASSIAGELSYEQYF	TRBV19	TRBJ2-7	15	NA	NA
TGCGCCAGCAGCCCCTACTTGACTGGGAGCTCCTACAATGAGCAGTTCTTC	CASSPYLTGSSYNEQFF	TRBV4-3	TRBJ2-1	17	NA	NA
TGCGCCAGCAGCCTTCAGGACAGGGGGCGAACCGGGGAGCTGTTTTTT	CASSLQDRGRTGELFF	TRBV4-1	TRBJ2-2	16	once	TRBD1
TGTGCCAGCAGCGTCTACGGGGCCGGGGAGCTGTTTTTT	CASSVYGAGELFF	TRBV9	TRBJ2-2	13	NA	NA
TGTGCCAGCAGCGGCCGACAGGGCCCCGAGCAGTTCTTC	CASSGRQGPEQFF	TRBV9	TRBJ2-1	13	NA	TRBD1
TGTGCCAGCAGTTTACTCAGCTTGCGGCAGTCTAACTATGGCTACACCTTC	CASSLLSLRQSNYGYTF	TRBV28	TRBJ1-2	17	NA	NA
TGTGCCAGCCTATGGGACAGGGCCAGCAATCAGCCCCAGCATTTT	CASLWDRASNQPQHF	TRBV2	TRBJ1-5	15	NA	TRBD1
TGTGCCAGCAGCCCGTACAGGGGAAGCAACTATGGCTACACCTTC	CASSPYRGSNYGYTF	TRBV7-2	TRBJ1-2	15	NA	TRBD1
TGTGCCAGCAGCGTAGAGGCGGGTGGCTTCTCTGGGGCCAACGTCCTGACTTTC	CASSVEAGGFSGANVLTF	TRBV9	TRBJ2-6	18	NA	NA
TGCGCCAGCAGAGCGGGAGGGCCCTCCTACGAGCAGTACTTC	CASRAGGPSYEQYF	TRBV5-1	TRBJ2-7	14	NA	TRBD2
TGCAGCGGAGGGGGCAGGGGCACTGAAGCTTTCTTT	CSGGGRGTEAFF	TRBV29-1	TRBJ1-1	12	NA	TRBD1
TGTGCCAGCTCACCGGACAGTAACTATGGCTACACCTTC	CASSPDSNYGYTF	TRBV18	TRBJ1-2	13	NA	NA
TGCGCCAGCAGTGAGTCTCCCGGGACAGGGTCCCAAGAGACCCAGTACTTC	CASSESPGTGSQETQYF	TRBV10-1	TRBJ2-5	17	NA	TRBD1
TGTGCCAGCTCACCCACCGGGACAGATGGATCCTATGGCTACACCTTC	CASSPTGTDGSYGYTF	TRBV18	TRBJ1-2	16	NA	TRBD1
TGTGCCAGCAGCTGCCCTCCGGGACACTATAATTCACCCCTCCACTTT	CASSCPPGHYNSPLHF	TRBV5-4	TRBJ1-6	16	NA	NA
TGTGCCAGCAGCTTATTGGGCCCCCGGGGTGAGCAGTTCTTC	CASSLLGPRGEQFF	TRBV7-9	TRBJ2-1	14	once	NA
TGTGCCAGCAGCCAACTCGGCAATCAGCCCCAGCATTTT	CASSQLGNQPQHF	TRBV3-1/TRBV3-2	TRBJ1-5	13	NA	NA
TGTGCCAGCAAGCCGGGGGGGCTAGCGGGGAACCCGTCCTACGAGCAGTACTTC	CASKPGGLAGNPSYEQYF	TRBV28	TRBJ2-7	18	few	TRBD2
TGCGCCAGCAGCCGCAGTCTGGGCGGGAGATTGGATGAGCAGTTCTTC	CASSRSLGGRLDEQFF	TRBV4-3	TRBJ2-1	16	NA	TRBD2
TGTGCCAGCAGTCCAGAGGCAGGGGTCACCTACGAGCAGTACTTC	CASSPEAGVTYEQYF	TRBV27	TRBJ2-7	15	NA	NA
TGTGCCAGCAGCGTAGCGGGACTCGCAAATGAAAAACTGTTTTTT	CASSVAGLANEKLFF	TRBV9	TRBJ1-4	15	NA	NA
TGTGCCAGCAGGACAGGAAGAGTCACTGAAGCTTTCTTT	CASRTGRVTEAFF	TRBV7-9	TRBJ1-1	13	NA	NA
TGTGCCAGCAGCTTAGCCGGACAGGGTCGAACGGAGACCCAGTACTTC	CASSLAGQGRTETQYF	TRBV7-2	TRBJ2-5	16	NA	TRBD1